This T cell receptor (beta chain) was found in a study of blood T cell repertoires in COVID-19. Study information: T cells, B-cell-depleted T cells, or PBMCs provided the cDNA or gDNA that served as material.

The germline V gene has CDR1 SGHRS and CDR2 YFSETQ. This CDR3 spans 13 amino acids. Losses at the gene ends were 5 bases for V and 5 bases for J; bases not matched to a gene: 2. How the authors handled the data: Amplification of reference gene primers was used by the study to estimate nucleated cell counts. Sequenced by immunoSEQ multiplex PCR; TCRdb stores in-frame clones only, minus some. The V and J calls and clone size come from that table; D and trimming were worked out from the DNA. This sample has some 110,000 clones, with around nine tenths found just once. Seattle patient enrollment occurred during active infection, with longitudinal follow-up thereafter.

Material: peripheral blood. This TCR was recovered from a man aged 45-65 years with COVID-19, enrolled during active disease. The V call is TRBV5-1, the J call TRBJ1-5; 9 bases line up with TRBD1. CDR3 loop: CASSWTGDQPQHF. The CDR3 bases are TGCGCCAGCAGTTGGACAGGGGATCAGCCCCAGCATTTT.